The 14 T cell receptor beta chains presented below share a single source sample, sequenced in a study of blood T cell repertoires in COVID-19. Measured with immunoSEQ multiplex PCR; TCRdb has only the in-frame clones, and not every one. The sample lists around 340,000 clones; 86% were seen once. What was sequenced was PBMCs or T cells enriched from blood (not recorded which). The receptors were sampled from a woman aged 40-49 years with acute COVID-19.

V gene TRBV18 combines with J gene TRBJ1-2; unclear D gene. Trimming took off 3 bases at V and 2 bases at J, with 7 bases between the two ends. From germline, CDR1 is KGHSH and CDR2 LQKENI. The CDR3 extends over 13 amino acids. The CDR3 DNA is TGTGCCAGCTCACCCGCAGTAAACTATGGCTACACCTTC. It encodes CASSPAVNYGYTF.

The CDR3 nucleotides are TGTGCCAGCAGCGCAGACCGGGGCTATGGCTACACCTTC. Translating gives CASSADRGYGYTF. V gene TRBV9 combines with J gene TRBJ1-2; D remains unclear. CDR3 length: 13 amino acids. Germline V gene sequence: CDR1 SGDLS, CDR2 YYNGEE. Deletions cut 3 bases from V and 4 bases from J, with 10 bases between.

V is TRBV27 and J is TRBJ2-1; 13 nucleotides agree with TRBD2. There are 16 residues in the CDR3. CDR1 MNHEY and CDR2 SMNVEV come from the germline V gene (reference sequence). V dropped 6 bases and J dropped 2; count of bases not matched to a gene: 4. CDR3 DNA: TGTGCCAGCAGCTTGGGGACTAGCGGGACCTACAATGAGCAGTTCTTC. Its translation is CASSLGTSGTYNEQFF.

The chain is built from TRBV5-6 and TRBJ1-1; 8 nucleotides match TRBD1. V was clipped by 2 bases and J by 5 bases; unmatched bases: 14. The germline CDR1 and CDR2 sequences are SGHDT and YYEEEE. The CDR3 extends over 17 amino acids. Written as DNA, the CDR3 is TGTGCCAGCAGCTTTCCGGTACAGGGGGAGGTAAAGACTGAAGCTTTCTTT. It is translated as CASSFPVQGEVKTEAFF.

Only one count was recorded for this clone. V and J are TRBV29-1 and TRBJ1-1; maybe TRBD1 (6 bases). V lost 0 bases and J lost 9, with 23 bases in between. The germline V gene encodes CDR1 SQVTM and CDR2 ANQGSEA. The length of the CDR3 is 16 residues. CDR3: CSVEDPGGGARGKAFF. The CDR3, as DNA: TGCAGCGTTGAAGATCCGGGAGGGGGGGCGAGAGGGAAAGCTTTCTTT.

This clone was seen just once. The V gene is TRBV4-1, the J gene TRBJ2-5, with D tentatively TRBD2 (6 bases). The CDR3 sequence is 14 residues long. Germline V CDR1 and CDR2: MGHRA, YSYEKL. The V and J ends lost 0 bases and 5 bases respectively, with 10 bases between them. In DNA, the CDR3 is TGCGCCAGCAGCCAAGAGAATGGGGGGGAGACCCAGTACTTC. This codes for CASSQENGGETQYF.

The chain links TRBV18 to TRBJ2-3; D is ambiguous. Trimming left V 2 bases short and J 0 bases short, with 15 bases between. The CDR3 runs to 17 residues. Germline V gene data show CDR1 as KGHSH and CDR2 as LQKENI. The CDR3 sequence is CASSPISYSGSTDTQYF. The CDR3 DNA is TGTGCCAGCTCACCAATTAGTTACAGTGGGAGCACAGATACGCAGTATTTT.

The chain joins TRBV7-9 to TRBJ1-1, with 10 bases matching TRBD1. The CDR3 sequence is 16 residues long. V was pared by 5 bases and J by 3 bases, with 9 bases of the junction left unmatched. CDR1 and CDR2 (germline): SEHNR, FQNEAQ (reference sequence). The CDR3 sequence is CASSPTGGALDTEAFF. In DNA form, the CDR3 reads TGTGCCAGCAGCCCGACAGGGGGCGCTTTGGACACTGAAGCTTTCTTT.

This chain uses TRBV19 with TRBJ2-2, with 8 bases aligning to TRBD1. The ends lost 5 bases at V and 0 bases at J; junction bases unmatched: 8. This CDR3 spans 17 amino acids. Germline CDR1 LNHDA, CDR2 SQIVND (reference sequence). The CDR3: CASSPRTGHANTGELFF. In DNA, the CDR3 is TGTGCCAGTAGTCCCAGGACAGGGCACGCGAACACCGGGGAGCTGTTTTTT.

V is TRBV7-3 and J is TRBJ1-4; no firm D call. CDR1 is SGHTA and CDR2 is FQGTGA in the germline V gene. This CDR3 has 14 amino acids. The ends were cut back, 2 bases at V and 4 bases at J, with 8 bases in the middle. The CDR3 coding sequence is TGTGCCAGCAGCTTATCATCAGGTAATGAAAAACTGTTTTTT. Translated, it gives CASSLSSGNEKLFF.

This rearrangement joins TRBV12-2 to TRBJ2-4; the table assigns TRBD1, which was not confirmed against the DNA. TRBV12-2 is an annotated pseudogene. CDR3 length: 16 amino acids. Here the CDR3 DNA reads TGTGCAAGTCGCTTAAATGTAGGGGCTAGGGTAAACATTCAGTACTTC. This translates into CASRLNVGARVNIQYF.

The chain links TRBV4-1 to TRBJ2-5; D is uncertain. The CDR3 is 13 amino acids. V lost 1 base, J lost 5 bases, and 8 bases lay in between. Germline CDR1 reads MGHRA; CDR2 reads YSYEKL. Here the CDR3 DNA reads TGCGCCAGCAGCCAAGGTAACCGGGAGACCCAGTACTTC. Translating it yields CASSQGNRETQYF.

The chain is built from TRBV27 and TRBJ2-7, with D possibly matching TRBD1 (6 bases). Per the germline V gene, CDR1 is MNHEY and CDR2 is SMNVEV (reference sequence). The V gene lost 5 bases and the J gene lost 7 bases, with 15 bases spanning the gap. There are 13 residues in the CDR3. The CDR3 bases are TGTGCCAGCAGTCTTGGGGGCCCGGGGGAGCAGTACTTC. It translates to CASSLGGPGEQYF.

This clone was seen only a few times. The chain joins TRBV11-2 to TRBJ1-2; tentatively, D is TRBD1 (6 bases). Germline CDR1 is SGHAT and CDR2 is FQNNGV. The CDR3 sequence is 14 residues long. V was cut by 5 bases and J by 5 bases, with 15 bases left in between. DNA for the CDR3: TGTGCCAGCAGCACCGGACAGTCTTTTTATGGCTACACCTTC. Residues: CASSTGQSFYGYTF.